Below are 27 T cell receptor beta chains sequenced from a single sample in a study of T cells in Graves' hyperthyroidism and ophthalmopathy. From RNA transcripts, TCR beta CDR3 regions were amplified. First-round RT-PCR with HTBI primers amplified the TCR CDR3 region. Via MiXCR, TCRdb re-called the multiplex PCR reads, giving one row per CDR3 protein. Counted here are a few hundred thousand distinct CDR3 sequences, 14% occurring once; the ten biggest clones make up approximately 15%. Source material: blood. The receptors derive from a woman in her 40s with Graves' hyperthyroidism.

This clonotype was seen many times. The chain links TRBV12-3 or TRBV12-4 to TRBJ1-2; D is uncertain. The CDR3 totals 12 residues. Trimming left V 5 bases short and J 8 bases short, with 12 bases between. The CDR3 reads CASSTQIGGYTF. CDR3 bases: TGTGCCAGCAGTACCCAGATCGGAGGCTACACCTTC.

This clonotype was seen many times. The CDR3 is CASSLRQGSVSPLHF. DNA of the CDR3: TGTGCCAGCAGTTTACGGCAGGGTTCTGTCTCACCCCTCCACTTT. V usage is TRBV28 and J usage is TRBJ1-6, with D possibly TRBD1 on 5 matching bases. V lost 2 bases, J lost 10 bases, and 15 bases lay in between. The CDR3 is 15 amino acids. Per germline, CDR1 MDHEN and CDR2 SYDVKM. The complete variable domain, with remaining parts taken from reference TRBV28 and TRBJ1-6, reads DVKVTQSSRYLVKRTGEKVFLECVQDMDHENMFWYRQDPGLGLRLIYFSYDVKMKEKGDIPEGYSVSREKKERFSLILESASTNQTSMYLCASSLRQGSVSPLHFGNGTRLTVT.

This clonotype was counted at least ten times. This rearrangement joins TRBV29-1 to TRBJ2-1, with 11 nucleotides matching TRBD2. Germline V gives CDR1 SQVTM, CDR2 ANQGSEA. The J segment lost 0 bases and the V segment lost 6 bases, leaving 13 bases of the junction unmatched. The CDR3 consists of 18 residues. DNA for the CDR3: TGCAGCGTGCCCGAGGGACTAGCGGTCCTGAGCTCCTACAATGAGCAGTTCTTC. Its protein is CSVPEGLAVLSSYNEQFF.

CDR3 bases: TGTGCCAGCAGTTTAAGGGGGGAGATCTATGGCTACACCTTC. It specifies CASSLRGEIYGYTF. The J gene is TRBJ1-2, the V gene TRBV28; perhaps TRBD1 as D (6 bases). Trimming left V 2 bases short and J 4 bases short, with 11 bases between. The V gene's germline CDR1 is MDHEN and CDR2 SYDVKM. The CDR3 contains 14 residues.

This clonotype was observed many times. The chain uses TRBV7-2 and TRBJ2-7, with 8 nucleotides matching TRBD1. Germline V CDR1 and CDR2: SGHTA, FQGNSA. V dropped 3 bases and J dropped 1; count of bases not matched to a gene: 8. CDR3 length equals 16 residues. CDR3 region: CASSFGPGGASYEQYF. The DNA for the CDR3 is TGTGCCAGCAGCTTCGGCCCAGGGGGCGCGTCCTACGAGCAGTACTTC.

This clonotype was detected a few times. The chain recombines TRBV18 with TRBJ2-5, with a possible D match to TRBD1 (6 bases). Trimming shortened V by 3 bases and J by 4 bases, and 21 bases separated the two germline ends. Germline V CDR1 and CDR2: KGHSH, LQKENI. This CDR3 comprises 17 residues. The CDR3 sequence: CASSPPLGSGAGETQYF. The CDR3 DNA follows: TGTGCCAGCTCACCGCCTCTGGGCTCAGGGGCGGGAGAGACCCAGTACTTC.

There are many counts of this clonotype. The chain links TRBV30 to TRBJ2-7; D tentatively fits TRBD1 or TRBD2 (5 bases each). The CDR3 is made up of 16 amino acids. CDR1 is GTSNPN, CDR2 SVGIG, per germline (reference sequence). Between the trimmed V and J ends, which lost 3 bases and 0 bases, there was a span of 18 bases. The CDR3 region has the DNA TGTGCCTGGAGCGATGGGACGTCGGGCGGCTCCTACGAGCAGTACTTC. Translated, it gives CAWSDGTSGGSYEQYF.

This clonotype was seen many times. The genes are TRBV28 and TRBJ1-2, with D uncertain. V was pared by 5 bases and J by 4 bases, with 14 bases between. CDR3 length: 14 residues. Germline V lookup: CDR1 MDHEN, CDR2 SYDVKM. The CDR3 loop reads CASSPPREGYGYTF. The CDR3 DNA follows: TGTGCCAGCAGTCCCCCGCGGGAGGGCTATGGCTACACCTTC.

This clonotype was seen many times. The chain joins TRBV6-6 to TRBJ2-7; possibly TRBD1 or TRBD2 for D (5 bases each). Germline V gives CDR1 MNHNY, CDR2 SVGAGI (reference sequence). Deletions cut 2 bases from V and 2 bases from J, with 19 bases between. The CDR3 consists of 17 residues. For the CDR3, the DNA is TGTGCCAGCAGTTACGGACTCGGGGCAGGGACCCCCTACGAGCAGTACTTC. As protein: CASSYGLGAGTPYEQYF.

This clonotype was picked up many times. This sequence joins TRBV5-1 and TRBJ1-2; a possible D gene is TRBD1 (6 bases). Germline V gives CDR1 SGHRS, CDR2 YFSETQ. The length of the CDR3 is 13 residues. Trimming took 5 bases from V and 5 from J, leaving 13 bases between them. DNA of the CDR3: TGCGCCAGCAGAGGGGGACTCGGGTATGGCTACACCTTC. It is translated as CASRGGLGYGYTF.

This clonotype was detected a few times. The chain combines TRBV6-1 with TRBJ2-7, with a possible D match to TRBD2 (6 bases). Germline V gene sequence: CDR1 MNHNS, CDR2 SASEGT. The V end lost 6 bases, the J end lost 0 bases, and 12 bases lay between the germline ends. The CDR3 contains 14 residues. The CDR3 spells CASRVAVASYEQYF. In nucleotides, the CDR3 is TGTGCCAGCAGGGTAGCGGTCGCCTCCTACGAGCAGTACTTC.

This clonotype was recorded a few times. Since a much larger clone is just one base distant, this may be a read error. This chain connects TRBV2 to TRBJ2-2; 7 nucleotides line up with TRBD2. CDR1 is SNHLY and CDR2 is FYNNEI in the germline V gene. The CDR3 loop spans 15 amino acids. DNA for the CDR3: TGTGCCGGCAGTGAAGGAGTCGGACTAGCCGGGGAGCTGTTTTTT. This gives the protein CAGSEGVGLAGELFF. The full variable domain, completed using reference TRBV2 and TRBJ2-2, is EPEVTQTPSHQVTQMGQEVILRCVPISNHLYFYWYRQILGQKVEFLVSFYNNEISEKSEIFDDQFSVERPDGSNFTLKIRSTKLEDSAMYFCAGSEGVGLAGELFFGEGSRLTVL.

This clonotype appeared many times. J is TRBJ1-5 and V is TRBV7-2; D not resolved. The CDR3 runs to 16 residues. Per the germline V gene, CDR1 is SGHTA and CDR2 is FQGNSA. V dropped 0 bases and J dropped 6 bases, with 15 bases sitting between them. The CDR3 sequence: CASSLAWGIEGQPQHF. The DNA for the CDR3 is TGTGCCAGCAGCTTAGCATGGGGAATAGAGGGTCAGCCCCAGCATTTT.

This clonotype was recorded at least ten times. This chain joins TRBV5-1 and TRBJ2-5, with TRBD2 matching over 11 bases. The germline gives CDR1 SGHRS, CDR2 YFSETQ. With 0 bases clipped from V and 5 bases from J, the junction kept 6 bases outside the gene matches. The CDR3 covers 16 residues. CDR3 nucleotide sequence: TGCGCCAGCAGCTTGGAAACTAGCGGGAGACGGGAGACCCAGTACTTC. Amino acid sequence: CASSLETSGRRETQYF.

This clonotype was found a few times. V gene TRBV27 combines with J gene TRBJ2-3, with unresolved D. Between the trimmed V and J ends, which lost 5 bases and 3 bases, there was a span of 9 bases. CDR1 is MNHEY and CDR2 is SMNVEV in the germline V gene (reference sequence). The CDR3 spans 13 residues. The CDR3 DNA reads as TGTGCCAGCAGTCCACCGAAGACAGATACGCAGTATTTT. Translation: CASSPPKTDTQYF.

Regarding this clonotype: This may stem from a read error, because a much larger clone lies one nucleotide away. The chain employs TRBV28 and TRBJ1-5; possibly TRBD1 for D (6 bases). V was trimmed by 8 bases and J by 3 bases, leaving 17 bases between them. Germline loops: CDR1 MDHEN, CDR2 SYDVKM. CDR3 length: 15 amino acids. CDR3 DNA sequence: TGTGCCAGCGGTTCCCCAGGACAGCTCAATCAGCCCCAGCATTTT. Protein sequence: CASGSPGQLNQPQHF.

A few counts support this clonotype. The chain recombines TRBV28 with TRBJ2-1, with no clear D. Germline V gene data show CDR1 as MDHEN and CDR2 as SYDVKM. The V and J ends lost 7 bases and 8 bases respectively, with 9 bases between them. CDR3 size: 11 residues. CDR3 nucleotide sequence: TGTGCCAGCACCTGGGGATATGAGCAGTTCTTC. Translated, it gives CASTWGYEQFF. Filled out from reference TRBV28 and TRBJ2-1, the complete variable domain reads DVKVTQSSRYLVKRTGEKVFLECVQDMDHENMFWYRQDPGLGLRLIYFSYDVKMKEKGDIPEGYSVSREKKERFSLILESASTNQTSMYLCASTWGYEQFFGPGTRLTVL.

This clonotype has at least ten counts. The chain combines TRBV5-1 with TRBJ1-1; D is unclear. This CDR3 comprises 14 residues. V was shortened by 5 bases and J by 1 base, with 12 bases between the two germline ends. Germline assignment: CDR1 SGHRS and CDR2 YFSETQ. The CDR3 protein is CASRPDVGNTEAFF. The CDR3 nucleotides read TGCGCCAGCAGGCCGGATGTTGGGAACACTGAAGCTTTCTTT.

This clonotype was picked up many times. The V gene is TRBV20-1, the J gene TRBJ1-2, with no clear D. The CDR3 loop spans 12 amino acids. The germline V gene has CDR1 DFQATT and CDR2 SNEGSKA (reference sequence). The V and J ends lost 5 bases and 2 bases respectively, with 9 bases between them. CDR3 loop: CSASRENYGYTF. The DNA for the CDR3 is TGCAGTGCTTCTCGGGAAAACTATGGCTACACCTTC.

This clonotype was detected ten times or more. The rearrangement uses TRBV3-1 and TRBJ2-7; the match to TRBD2 covers 14 bases. This CDR3 spans 15 amino acids. V gave up 7 bases and J gave up 6 bases; unmatched junction bases: 8. Germline lookup yields CDR1 LGHDT and CDR2 YNNKEL (reference sequence). The CDR3 DNA follows: TGTGCCAGCACCCCGGGACTAGCGGGAGTCGGCGAGCAGTACTTC. It encodes CASTPGLAGVGEQYF.

Comment on this clonotype: This could be a read error, since a much larger clone is one nucleotide away. CDR3 in amino acids: CAWGKGGADTQYF. The CDR3, as DNA: TGTGCCTGGGGTAAAGGGGGCGCAGATACGCAGTATTTT. This chain joins TRBV30 and TRBJ2-3, with 7 bases that match TRBD1. V gave up 5 bases and J gave up 4 bases; unmatched junction bases: 6. CDR1 GTSNPN and CDR2 SVGIG come from the germline V gene (reference sequence). This CDR3 is built from 13 residues. The entire variable domain, with the rest obtained from reference TRBV30 and TRBJ2-3, is as follows: SQTIHQWPATLVQPVGSPLSLECTVEGTSNPNLYWYRQAAGRGLQLLFYSVGIGQISSEVPQNLSASRPQDRQFILSSKKLLLSDSGFYLCAWGKGGADTQYFGPGTRLTVL.

This clonotype has a count of ten or more. The chain carries TRBV18 and TRBJ1-1; unclear D gene. Germline CDR1 is KGHSH and CDR2 is LQKENI. V gave up 0 bases and J gave up 10 bases, with 9 bases separating them. CDR3 length: 12 amino acids. The CDR3 nucleotides read TGTGCCAGCTCACCACCAGGGAGTATAGCTTTCTTT. Protein product: CASSPPGSIAFF.

This clonotype was counted at least ten times. V usage is TRBV20-1 and J usage is TRBJ2-7, with 9 bases lining up with TRBD1. This CDR3 has 14 residues. Per germline, CDR1 DFQATT and CDR2 SNEGSKA (reference sequence). J lost 6 bases, V lost 2 bases, and 8 bases had no gene match. CDR3 sequence: CSARSGTGYVEQYF. The CDR3 coding sequence is TGCAGTGCTAGATCCGGGACAGGGTATGTCGAGCAGTACTTC.

At least ten counts were recorded for this clonotype. The V and J genes are TRBV6-1 and TRBJ2-2, with a weak D call TRBD2 (5 bases). This CDR3 region has 15 residues. Germline loops: CDR1 MNHNS, CDR2 SASEGT. V gave up 6 bases and J gave up 0 bases, with 11 bases separating them. The CDR3 nucleotides read TGTGCCAGCAGCCTAAGCGGTTCGAACACCGGGGAGCTGTTTTTT. It codes for CASSLSGSNTGELFF.

This clonotype was observed a few times. The V and J genes are TRBV20-1 and TRBJ2-5; no reliable D call. V was clipped by 3 bases and J by 2 bases, with 10 bases between them. Looked up from germline, CDR1 is DFQATT and CDR2 is SNEGSKA (reference sequence). The CDR3 covers 13 residues. The CDR3 loop is CSASRPAQETQYF. Here the CDR3 DNA reads TGCAGTGCTAGTCGGCCAGCTCAAGAGACCCAGTACTTC.

The gene calls are TRBV19 and TRBJ2-7, with D perhaps TRBD1 (6 bases). Trimming left V 9 bases short and J 0 bases short, with 18 bases between. This CDR3 spans 15 amino acids. Germline lookup yields CDR1 LNHDA and CDR2 SQIVND (reference sequence). For the CDR3, the DNA is TGTGCCAGCCAGGGGCGACAGGCTAACTCCTACGAGCAGTACTTC. Translated, it gives CASQGRQANSYEQYF.

This clonotype was detected ten times or more. This chain connects TRBV2 to TRBJ1-1; D not certain. CDR3 length: 12 amino acids. Between the trimmed V and J ends, which lost 4 bases and 3 bases, there was a span of 6 bases. Germline CDR1 reads SNHLY; CDR2 reads FYNNEI. The CDR3 DNA sequence: TGTGCCAGCAGTGTCGGGGACACTGAAGCTTTCTTT. This translates into CASSVGDTEAFF.